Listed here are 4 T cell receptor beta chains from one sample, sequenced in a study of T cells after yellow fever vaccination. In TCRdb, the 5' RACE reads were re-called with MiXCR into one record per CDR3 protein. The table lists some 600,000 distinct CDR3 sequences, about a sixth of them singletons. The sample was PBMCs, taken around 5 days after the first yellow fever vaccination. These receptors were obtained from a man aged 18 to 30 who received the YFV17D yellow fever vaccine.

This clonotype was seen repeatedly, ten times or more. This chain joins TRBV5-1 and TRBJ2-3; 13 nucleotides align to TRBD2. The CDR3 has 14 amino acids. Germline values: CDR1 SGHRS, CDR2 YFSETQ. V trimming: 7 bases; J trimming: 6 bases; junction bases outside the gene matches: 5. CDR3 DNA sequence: TGCGCCAGCCGACTAGCGGGGGGAAGCGATACGCAGTATTTT. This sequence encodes CASRLAGGSDTQYF.

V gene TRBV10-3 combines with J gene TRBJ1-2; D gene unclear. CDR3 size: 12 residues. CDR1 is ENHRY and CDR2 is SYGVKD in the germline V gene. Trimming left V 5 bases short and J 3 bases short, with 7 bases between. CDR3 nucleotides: TGTGCCATCAGTCCTAGGGACTATGGCTACACCTTC. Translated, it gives CAISPRDYGYTF.

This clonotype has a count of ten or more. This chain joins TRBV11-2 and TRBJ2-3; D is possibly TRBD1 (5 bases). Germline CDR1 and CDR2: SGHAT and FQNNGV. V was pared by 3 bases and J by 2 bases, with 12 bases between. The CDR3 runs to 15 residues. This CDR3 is CASSFRTHYTDTQYF. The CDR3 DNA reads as TGTGCCAGCAGCTTCCGGACACACTACACAGATACGCAGTATTTT.

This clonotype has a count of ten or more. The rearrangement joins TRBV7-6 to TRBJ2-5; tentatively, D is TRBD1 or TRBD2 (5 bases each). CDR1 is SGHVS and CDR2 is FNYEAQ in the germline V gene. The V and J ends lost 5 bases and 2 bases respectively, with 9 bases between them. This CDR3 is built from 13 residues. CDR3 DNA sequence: TGTGCCAGCAGCATGGGACGGCAAGAGACCCAGTACTTC. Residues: CASSMGRQETQYF.